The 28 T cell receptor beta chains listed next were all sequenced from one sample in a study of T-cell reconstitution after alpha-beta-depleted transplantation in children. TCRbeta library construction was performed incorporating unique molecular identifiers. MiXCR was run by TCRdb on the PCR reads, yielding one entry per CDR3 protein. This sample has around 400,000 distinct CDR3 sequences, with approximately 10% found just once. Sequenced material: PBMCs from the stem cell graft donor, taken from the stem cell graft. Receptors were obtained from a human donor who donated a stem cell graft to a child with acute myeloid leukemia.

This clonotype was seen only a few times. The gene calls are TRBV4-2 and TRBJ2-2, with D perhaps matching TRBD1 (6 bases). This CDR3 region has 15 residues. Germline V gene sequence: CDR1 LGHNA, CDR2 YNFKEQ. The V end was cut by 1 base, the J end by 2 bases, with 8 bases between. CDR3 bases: TGTGCCAGCAGCCAAGCGGGACAAAACACCGGGGAGCTGTTTTTT. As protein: CASSQAGQNTGELFF.

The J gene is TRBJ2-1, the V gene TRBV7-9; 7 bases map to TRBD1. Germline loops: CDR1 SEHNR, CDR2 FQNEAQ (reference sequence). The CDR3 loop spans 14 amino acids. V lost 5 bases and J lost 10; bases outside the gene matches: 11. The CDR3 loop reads CASSLTATRGEQFF. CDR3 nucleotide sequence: TGTGCCAGCAGCCTCACCGCGACCAGGGGGGAGCAGTTCTTC.

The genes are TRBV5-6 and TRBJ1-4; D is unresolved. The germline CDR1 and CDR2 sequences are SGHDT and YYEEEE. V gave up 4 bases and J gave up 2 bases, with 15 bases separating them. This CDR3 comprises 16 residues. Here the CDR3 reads CASSPRFVATNEKLFF. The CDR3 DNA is TGTGCCAGCAGCCCTCGATTCGTAGCTACTAATGAAAAACTGTTTTTT. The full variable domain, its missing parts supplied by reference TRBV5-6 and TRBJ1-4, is DAGVTQSPTHLIKTRGQQVTLRCSPKSGHDTVSWYQQALGQGPQFIFQYYEEEERQRGNFPDRFSGHQFPNYSSELNVNALLLGDSALYLCASSPRFVATNEKLFFGSGTQLSVL.

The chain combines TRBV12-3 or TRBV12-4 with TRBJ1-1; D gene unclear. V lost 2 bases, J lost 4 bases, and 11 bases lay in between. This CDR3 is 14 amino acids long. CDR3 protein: CASSLPNGPTEAFF. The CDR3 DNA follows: TGTGCCAGCAGTTTACCAAACGGACCCACTGAAGCTTTCTTT.

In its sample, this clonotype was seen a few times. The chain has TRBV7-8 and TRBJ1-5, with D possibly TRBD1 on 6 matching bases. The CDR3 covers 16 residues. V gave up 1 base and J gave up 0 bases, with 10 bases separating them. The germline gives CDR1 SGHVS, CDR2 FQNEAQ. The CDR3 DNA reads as TGTGCCAGCAGCTTAGAACAGGGCTATAGCAATCAGCCCCAGCATTTT. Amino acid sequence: CASSLEQGYSNQPQHF. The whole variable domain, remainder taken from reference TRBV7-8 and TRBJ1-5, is GAGVSQSPRYKVAKRGQDVALRCDPISGHVSLFWYQQALGQGPEFLTYFQNEAQLDKSGLPSDRFFAERPEGSVSTLKIQRTQQEDSAVYLCASSLEQGYSNQPQHFGDGTRLSIL.

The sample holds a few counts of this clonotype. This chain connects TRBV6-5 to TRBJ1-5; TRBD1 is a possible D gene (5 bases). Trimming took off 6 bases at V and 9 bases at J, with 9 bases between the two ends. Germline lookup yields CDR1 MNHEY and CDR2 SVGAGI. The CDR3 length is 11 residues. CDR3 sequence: CASSSGGPQHF. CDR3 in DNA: TGTGCCAGCAGCTCCGGGGGGCCCCAGCATTTT.

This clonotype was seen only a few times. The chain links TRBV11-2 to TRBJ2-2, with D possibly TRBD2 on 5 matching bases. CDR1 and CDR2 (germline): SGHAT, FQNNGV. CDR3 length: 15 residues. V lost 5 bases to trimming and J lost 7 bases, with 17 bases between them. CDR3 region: CASSTKNLRGGELFF. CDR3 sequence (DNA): TGTGCCAGCAGCACAAAAAATCTCCGGGGCGGGGAGCTGTTTTTT.

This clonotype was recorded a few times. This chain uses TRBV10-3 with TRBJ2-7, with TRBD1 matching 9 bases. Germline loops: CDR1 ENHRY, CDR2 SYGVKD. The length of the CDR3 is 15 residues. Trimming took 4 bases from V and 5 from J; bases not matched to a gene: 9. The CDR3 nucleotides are TGTGCCATCAGTGCCGGGGACAGGGAAGGCCACGAGCAGTACGTC. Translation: CAISAGDREGHEQYV.

The CDR3 loop reads CAIKPDREISDTQYF. CDR3 coding DNA: TGTGCCATCAAACCGGACAGGGAAATATCAGATACGCAGTATTTT. The chain recombines TRBV10-3 with TRBJ2-3; TRBD1 matches 8 bases. This CDR3 is built from 15 residues. Germline values: CDR1 ENHRY, CDR2 SYGVKD. After removal of 7 bases from V and 4 bases from J, the junction contained 10 bases not matched to a gene.

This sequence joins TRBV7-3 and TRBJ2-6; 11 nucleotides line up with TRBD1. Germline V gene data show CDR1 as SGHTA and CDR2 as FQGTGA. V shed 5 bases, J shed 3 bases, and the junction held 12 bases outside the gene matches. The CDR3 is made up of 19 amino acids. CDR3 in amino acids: CASSATGTGGMSGANVLTF. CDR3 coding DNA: TGTGCCAGCAGCGCCACCGGGACAGGGGGAATGAGTGGGGCCAACGTCCTGACTTTC.

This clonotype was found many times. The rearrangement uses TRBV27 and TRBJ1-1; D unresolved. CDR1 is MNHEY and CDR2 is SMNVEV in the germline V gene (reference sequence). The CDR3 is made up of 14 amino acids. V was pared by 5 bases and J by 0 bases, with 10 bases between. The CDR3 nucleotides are TGTGCCAGCAGTGCCTCGGGTGTGAACACTGAAGCTTTCTTT. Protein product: CASSASGVNTEAFF.

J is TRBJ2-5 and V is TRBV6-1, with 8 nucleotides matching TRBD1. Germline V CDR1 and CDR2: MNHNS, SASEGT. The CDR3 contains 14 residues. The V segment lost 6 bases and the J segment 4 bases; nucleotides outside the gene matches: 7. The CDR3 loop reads CASRLQGAGETQYF. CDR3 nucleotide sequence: TGTGCCAGCAGGTTGCAGGGGGCCGGAGAGACCCAGTACTTC.

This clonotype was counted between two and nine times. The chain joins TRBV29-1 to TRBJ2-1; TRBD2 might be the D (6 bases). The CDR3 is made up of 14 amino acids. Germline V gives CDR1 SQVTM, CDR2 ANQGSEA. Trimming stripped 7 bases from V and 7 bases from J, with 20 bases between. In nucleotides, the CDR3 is TGCAGCGATGGTACGGGGGTCGACGCTAATGAGCAGTTCTTC. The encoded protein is CSDGTGVDANEQFF.

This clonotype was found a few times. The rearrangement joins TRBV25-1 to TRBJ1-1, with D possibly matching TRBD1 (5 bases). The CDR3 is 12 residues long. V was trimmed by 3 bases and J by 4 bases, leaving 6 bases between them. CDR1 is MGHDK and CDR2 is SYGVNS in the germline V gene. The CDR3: CASSDRATEAFF. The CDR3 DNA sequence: TGTGCCAGCAGTGACAGGGCCACTGAAGCTTTCTTT.

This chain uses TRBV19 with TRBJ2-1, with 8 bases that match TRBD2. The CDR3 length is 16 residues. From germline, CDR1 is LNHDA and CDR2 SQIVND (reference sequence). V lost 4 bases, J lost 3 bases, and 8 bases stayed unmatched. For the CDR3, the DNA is TGTGCCAGTAGTAAGACGCGGGGGGCATTCTACAATGAGCAGTTCTTC. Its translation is CASSKTRGAFYNEQFF.

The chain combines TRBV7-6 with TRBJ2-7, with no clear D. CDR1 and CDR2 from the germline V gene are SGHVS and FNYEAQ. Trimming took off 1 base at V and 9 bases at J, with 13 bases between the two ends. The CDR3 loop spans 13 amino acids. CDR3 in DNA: TGTGCCAGCAGCTTAGGGGCGGCTATGGGGCAGTACTTC. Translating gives CASSLGAAMGQYF.

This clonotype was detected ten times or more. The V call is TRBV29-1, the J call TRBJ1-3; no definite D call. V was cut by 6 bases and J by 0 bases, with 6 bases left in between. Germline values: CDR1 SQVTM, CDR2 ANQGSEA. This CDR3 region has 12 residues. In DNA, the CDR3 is TGCAGCGTCCTGATCTCTGGAAACACCATATATTTT. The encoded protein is CSVLISGNTIYF.

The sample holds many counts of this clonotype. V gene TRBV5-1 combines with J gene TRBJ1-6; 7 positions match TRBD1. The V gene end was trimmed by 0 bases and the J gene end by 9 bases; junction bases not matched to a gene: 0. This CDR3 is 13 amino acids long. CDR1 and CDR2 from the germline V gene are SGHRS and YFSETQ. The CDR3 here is CASSLGQGSPLHF. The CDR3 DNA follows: TGCGCCAGCAGCTTGGGACAGGGTTCACCCCTCCACTTT.

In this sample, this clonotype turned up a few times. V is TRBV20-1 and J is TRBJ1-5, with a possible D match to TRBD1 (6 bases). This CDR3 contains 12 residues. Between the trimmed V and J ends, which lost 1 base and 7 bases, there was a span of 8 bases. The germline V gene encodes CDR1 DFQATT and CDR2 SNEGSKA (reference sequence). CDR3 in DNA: TGCAGTGCTAGAGGGCAGGGGCAGCCCCAGCATTTT. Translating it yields CSARGQGQPQHF.

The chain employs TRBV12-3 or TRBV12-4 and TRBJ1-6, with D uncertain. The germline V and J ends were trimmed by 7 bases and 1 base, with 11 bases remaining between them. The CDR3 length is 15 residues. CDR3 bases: TGTGCCAGCACGTTAACAGTGTCCTATAATTCACCCCTCCACTTT. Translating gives CASTLTVSYNSPLHF.

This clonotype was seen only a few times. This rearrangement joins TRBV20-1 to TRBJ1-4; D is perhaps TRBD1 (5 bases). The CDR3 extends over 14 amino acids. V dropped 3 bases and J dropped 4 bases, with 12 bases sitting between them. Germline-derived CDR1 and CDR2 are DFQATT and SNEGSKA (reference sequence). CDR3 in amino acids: CSARVTEINEKLFF. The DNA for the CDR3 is TGCAGTGCTAGGGTGACAGAGATTAATGAAAAACTGTTTTTT.

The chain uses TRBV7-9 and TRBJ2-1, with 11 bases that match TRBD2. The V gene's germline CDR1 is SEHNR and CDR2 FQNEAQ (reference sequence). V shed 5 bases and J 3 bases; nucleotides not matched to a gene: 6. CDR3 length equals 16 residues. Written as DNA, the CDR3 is TGTGCCAGCAGCACATCTAGCGGGAGGTTCTACAATGAGCAGTTCTTC. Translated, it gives CASSTSSGRFYNEQFF.

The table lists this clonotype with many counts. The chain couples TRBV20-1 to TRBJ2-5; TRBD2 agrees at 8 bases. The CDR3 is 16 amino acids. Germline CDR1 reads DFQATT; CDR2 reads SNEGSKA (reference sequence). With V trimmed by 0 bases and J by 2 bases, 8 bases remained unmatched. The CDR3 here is CSARDYEAGEQETQYF. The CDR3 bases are TGCAGTGCTAGAGATTATGAAGCGGGGGAGCAAGAGACCCAGTACTTC.

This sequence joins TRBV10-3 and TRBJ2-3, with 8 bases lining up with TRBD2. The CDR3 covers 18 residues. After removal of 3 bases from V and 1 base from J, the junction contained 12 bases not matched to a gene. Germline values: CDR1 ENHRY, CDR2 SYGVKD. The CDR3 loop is CAISETIRSGGRTDTQYF. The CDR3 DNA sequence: TGTGCCATCAGTGAAACCATTCGGAGCGGGGGACGCACAGATACGCAGTATTTT.

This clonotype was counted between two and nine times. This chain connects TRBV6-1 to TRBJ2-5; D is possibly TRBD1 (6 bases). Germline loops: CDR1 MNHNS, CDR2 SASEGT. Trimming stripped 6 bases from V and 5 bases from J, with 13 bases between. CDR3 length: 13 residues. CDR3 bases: TGTGCCAGCAGCTGGGGGCCGGGGGAGACCCAGTACTTC. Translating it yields CASSWGPGETQYF.

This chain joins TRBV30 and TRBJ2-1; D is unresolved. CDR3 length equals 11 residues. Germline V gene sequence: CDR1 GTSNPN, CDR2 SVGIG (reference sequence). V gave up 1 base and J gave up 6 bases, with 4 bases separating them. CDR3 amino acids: CAWSGSNEQFF. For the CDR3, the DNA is TGTGCCTGGAGTGGGTCCAATGAGCAGTTCTTC. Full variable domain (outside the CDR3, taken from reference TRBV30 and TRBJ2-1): SQTIHQWPATLVQPVGSPLSLECTVEGTSNPNLYWYRQAAGRGLQLLFYSVGIGQISSEVPQNLSASRPQDRQFILSSKKLLLSDSGFYLCAWSGSNEQFFGPGTRLTVL.

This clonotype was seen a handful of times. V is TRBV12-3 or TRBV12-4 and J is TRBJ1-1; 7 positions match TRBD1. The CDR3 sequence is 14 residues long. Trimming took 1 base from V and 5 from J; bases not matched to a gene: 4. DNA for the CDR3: TGTGCCAGCAGTTTAGAGGGGGCAAAGACTGAAGCTTTCTTT. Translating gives CASSLEGAKTEAFF.

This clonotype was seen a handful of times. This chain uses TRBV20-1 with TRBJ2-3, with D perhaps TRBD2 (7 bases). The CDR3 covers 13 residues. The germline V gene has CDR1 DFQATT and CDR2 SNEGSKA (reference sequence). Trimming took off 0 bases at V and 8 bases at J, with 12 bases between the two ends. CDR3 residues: CSARDRGAPTQYF. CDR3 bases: TGCAGTGCTAGAGATCGGGGGGCCCCTACGCAGTATTTT.